This T cell receptor beta chain stems from a study of PD-1 blockade in mismatch repair-deficient tumors. Germline-derived CDR1 and CDR2 are SGHRS and YFSETQ. V lost 4 bases to trimming and J lost 2 bases; unmatched junction nucleotides: 12. The CDR3 is 17 residues long. Data came from immunoSEQ multiplex PCR; TCRdb stores just in-frame clones and leaves some out. The table includes under 150,000 clones, about 88% detected once. The chain couples TRBV5-1 to TRBJ2-3; 8 positions agree with TRBD2. This TCR came from an adult with mismatch repair-deficient cancer. The input for sequencing was peripheral blood, taken 44 weeks after starting pembrolizumab. The CDR3 bases are TGCGCCAGCAGCGCCAATCTGGCGGGAGGTCTCACAGATACGCAGTATTTT. Residues: CASSANLAGGLTDTQYF.